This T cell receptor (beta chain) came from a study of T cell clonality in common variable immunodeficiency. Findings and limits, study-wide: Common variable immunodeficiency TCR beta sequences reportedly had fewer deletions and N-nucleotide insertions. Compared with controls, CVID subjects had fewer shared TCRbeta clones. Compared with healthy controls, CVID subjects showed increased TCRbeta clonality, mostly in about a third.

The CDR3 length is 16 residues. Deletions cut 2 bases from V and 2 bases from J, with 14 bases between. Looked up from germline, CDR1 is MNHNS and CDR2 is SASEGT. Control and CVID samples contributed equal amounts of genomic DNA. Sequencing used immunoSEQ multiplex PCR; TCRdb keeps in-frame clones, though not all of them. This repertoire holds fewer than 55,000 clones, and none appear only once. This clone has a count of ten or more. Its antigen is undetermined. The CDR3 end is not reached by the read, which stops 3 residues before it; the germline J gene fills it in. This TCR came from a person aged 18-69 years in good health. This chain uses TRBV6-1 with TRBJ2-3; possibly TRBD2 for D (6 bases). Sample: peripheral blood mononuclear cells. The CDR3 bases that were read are TGTGCCAGCAGTGAACGGCTAGCGCTCCCCACAGATACG. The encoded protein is CASSERLALPTDT. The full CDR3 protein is CASSERLALPTDTQYF.